This TCR beta chain came from a study of T-cell memory formation after mild COVID-19 (dated by TCRdb to about 2021). For the wider study: TCR sequence clusters from the two donors were largely donor specific. In a couple of donors, T-cell clones that expanded and contracted after mild COVID-19 were followed by sequencing TCRalpha and TCRbeta repertoires longitudinally. Two young, previously healthy adult volunteers made up the cohort, one male and one female. The study at large found these results: Some responding clones were detected in pre-infection memory, suggesting pre-existing cross-reactive memory T cells joined the SARS-CoV-2 response. Contracting CD4+ clones turned up mainly in the CM and EM memory subsets, whereas EMRA was where CD8+ clones were enriched. Clones that contracted from day 15 to 85 showed balanced CD4/CD8 phenotypes, whereas a second wave of clones that expanded from day 15 to 37 leaned towards CD4+. The second-wave clones that peaked on day 37 were not confirmed to be SARS-CoV-2 specific. The study covered only a couple of mild cases, and larger cohorts including severe cases with pre-infection samples were considered necessary.

TCRdb names Illumina NovaSeq 6000 as the instrument used. Using 5'RACE with constant-segment primers, TCRalpha and TCRbeta cDNA libraries were constructed, with sample barcodes and unique molecular identifiers added in the process. Trizol reagent was used to extract RNA from every sample. Libraries were amplified in two PCR steps, with a second sample barcode and Illumina TruSeq adapters added in the second step. Sequencing of the libraries was done on an Illumina NovaSeq, producing 2 x 150 bp paired-end reads. The authors' pipeline ran thus. The reads were demultiplexed and collapsed into UMI-guided consensus sequences using migec v1.2.7. Using mixcr v2.1.11, the UMI consensuses were aligned to TRA and TRB V and J templates and assembled into clonotypes. A clonotype was counted as expanded or contracted only if both edgeR and NoisET called the change significant, with noise models trained on biological replicates. For edgeR calls, a false discovery rate-adjusted p below 0.01 and a log2 fold-change threshold of 1 were applied. PCA with hierarchical clustering of max-normalized trajectories of the 1000 most abundant clonotypes was used as exploratory dynamics analysis. The CD4 or CD8 phenotype of responding clones was assigned using the separately sequenced CD4+ and CD8+ repertoires. TCRdb cleaned the public reads at Q25 with fastp, built clones with MiXCR and kept in-frame beta chains. Rows merge per CDR3 protein into single entries with the most common DNA and genes. For this entry, the V and J calls and clone size follow TCRdb and not the study's own pipeline. For this sample the table gives 820 or so distinct CDR3 sequences, of which 35% to 55% were detected only once. Jointly, the top ten make up roughly a tenth of the sample.

CDR1 SGHVS and CDR2 FNYEAQ are derived from the germline V gene. The CDR3 spans 14 residues, from the cysteine through the phenylalanine. Only the CDR3 DNA stays, 42 bases, in frame from base 1. The germline ends are 12 bases apart after V is trimmed by 1 base and J by 6 bases. Note on this clonotype: Its antigen remains undetermined. Nothing much larger sits one base from this clone, and base qualities are not available.

Ficoll-Paque density gradient centrifugation was used to isolate PBMCs. The sample consisted of PBMCs or a T cell subset sorted from them (not recorded which). The origin of this receptor is an adult who had mild COVID-19 (a few samples of this study predate the infection). The sample titles of this study are shuffled in the database, so cell type and time point are left out. This sequence uses TRBV7-6 and TRBJ1-2, and the D gene may be TRBD1, 5 bases matching. The nucleotide sequence reads as follows: TGTGCCAGCAGCTTAGAACGGGGGTTCCATGGCTACACCTTC. This yields the protein CASSLERGFHGYTF.